This TCR beta chain was sequenced for a study of tumor-infiltrating lymphocytes in localized non-small cell lung cancer. Germline V CDR1 and CDR2: MGHRA, YSYEKL. The V end was cut by 4 bases, the J end by 6 bases, with 7 bases between. The CDR3 extends over 12 amino acids. Findings of the study overall: IM1 and IM2 tumors showed no difference in T-cell fraction. Technical variation could not be separated from intratumor heterogeneity here. TCR sequencing covered a subset of patients with enough tissue. Tumors had more T cell infiltration than uninvolved lung, per TCRbeta sequencing and CD3 counts.

The table lists this clone with a few counts. Antigen specificity is unknown. The data were produced by immunoSEQ multiplex PCR, yet TCRdb's version contains in-frame clones alone and is incomplete. The sample comprises about 9,200 clones, around 81% of which are singletons, and 7.5% to 10% rests with the top ten. The sequence derives from a human donor with non-small cell lung cancer. The chain has TRBV4-1 and TRBJ2-1; TRBD1 might be the D (6 bases). Sequenced input: uninvolved lung tissue not adjacent to the tumor. CDR3 DNA: TGCGCCAGCAGCCTCAGGGGCAATGAGCAGTTCTTC. Protein: CASSLRGNEQFF.